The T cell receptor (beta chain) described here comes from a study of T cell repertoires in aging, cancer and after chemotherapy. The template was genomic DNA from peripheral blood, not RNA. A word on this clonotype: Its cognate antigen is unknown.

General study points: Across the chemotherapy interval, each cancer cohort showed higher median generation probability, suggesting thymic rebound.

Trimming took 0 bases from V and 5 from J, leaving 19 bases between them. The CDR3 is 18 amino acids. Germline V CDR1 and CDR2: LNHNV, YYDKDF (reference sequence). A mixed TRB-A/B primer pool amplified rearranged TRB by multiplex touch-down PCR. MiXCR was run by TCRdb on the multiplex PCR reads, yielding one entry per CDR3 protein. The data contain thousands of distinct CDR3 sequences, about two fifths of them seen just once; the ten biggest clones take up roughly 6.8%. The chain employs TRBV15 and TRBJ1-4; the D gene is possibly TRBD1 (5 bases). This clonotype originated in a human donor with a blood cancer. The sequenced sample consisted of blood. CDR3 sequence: CATSRDIVLRGGNEKLFF. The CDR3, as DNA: TGTGCCACCAGCAGAGATATAGTCCTGCGGGGGGGAAATGAAAAACTGTTTTTT.